The 18 T cell receptor beta chains listed next were all sequenced from one sample in a study of shared clonotypes between healthy human individuals. The table came from immunoSEQ multiplex PCR; TCRdb's copy has only in-frame clones and leaves some out. The data show fewer than 650,000 clones, 76% seen once. Sequenced: PBMCs. These receptors were collected from a woman between 40 and 55 years old in good health. Some clones in this sample may be carry-over from other donors' samples.

The rearrangement uses TRBV28 and TRBJ2-3, with 8 bases identical to TRBD1. Looked up from germline, CDR1 is MDHEN and CDR2 is SYDVKM. V trimming: 11 bases; J trimming: 3 bases; junction bases outside the gene matches: 7. The CDR3 length is 13 residues. CDR3 amino acids: CAVAGGGTDTQYF. The CDR3 DNA follows: TGTGCCGTAGCAGGGGGCGGTACAGATACGCAGTATTTT.

This clone was counted many times. This sequence joins TRBV19 and TRBJ2-7, with D perhaps TRBD1 (5 bases). V lost 4 bases, J lost 2 bases, and 12 bases lay in between. CDR3 length: 14 residues. Germline V CDR1 and CDR2: LNHDA, SQIVND (reference sequence). DNA of the CDR3: TGTGCCAGTAGTAACCCAGGGATCGCCTACGAGCAGTACTTC. This encodes CASSNPGIAYEQYF.

This chain connects TRBV14 to TRBJ2-7; D is unclear. The ends were cut back, 1 base at V and 1 base at J, with 8 bases in the middle. The CDR3 spans 14 residues. Looked up from germline, CDR1 is SGHDN and CDR2 is FVKESK. CDR3 loop: CASSQGVRSYEQYF. The CDR3 DNA is TGTGCCAGCAGCCAAGGTGTCAGATCCTACGAGCAGTACTTC.

The CDR3 is CASSTGTANYNQPQHF. The CDR3 coding sequence is TGTGCCAGTAGCACTGGGACCGCTAATTACAATCAGCCCCAGCATTTT. The chain is built from TRBV19 and TRBJ1-5, with a tentative D call TRBD1 (5 bases). The CDR3 is 16 residues long. CDR1 and CDR2 (germline): LNHDA, SQIVND (reference sequence). V lost 6 bases, J lost 3 bases, and 18 bases lay in between.

The chain is built from TRBV5-1 and TRBJ1-1, with 9 bases aligning to TRBD1. CDR3 length equals 15 residues. The germline V gene has CDR1 SGHRS and CDR2 YFSETQ. Trimming took 4 bases from V and 1 from J; bases not matched to a gene: 5. The CDR3, as DNA: TGCGCCAGCAGCCTGAACAGGGGGCGGAACACTGAAGCTTTCTTT. Its protein is CASSLNRGRNTEAFF.

A single count supports this clone. This probably arose from a read error, given a far larger clone one base away. Other DNA sequences in the sample encode the same CDR3. The chain carries TRBV21-1 and TRBJ1-2; whether TRBD1, the table's D call, matches the DNA was not checked. TRBV21-1 represents a pseudogene. The CDR3 consists of 11 residues. The CDR3 DNA follows: TGTGCCAGCGGGACAGGGGGGAGTGAGACCTTT. Amino acids: CASGTGGSETF.

The chain employs TRBV7-8 and TRBJ2-1; D tentatively reads TRBD1 or TRBD2 (5 bases each). The CDR3 length is 16 residues. Germline CDR1 reads SGHVS; CDR2 reads FQNEAQ. Trimming took off 0 bases at V and 9 bases at J, with 18 bases between the two ends. Here the CDR3 reads CASSLARAGGHGEQFF. The DNA of the CDR3 is TGTGCCAGCAGCTTAGCGCGGGCAGGTGGACACGGTGAGCAGTTCTTC. The full variable domain, in which reference TRBV7-8 and TRBJ2-1 provide the parts outside the CDR3, is GAGVSQSPRYKVAKRGQDVALRCDPISGHVSLFWYQQALGQGPEFLTYFQNEAQLDKSGLPSDRFFAERPEGSVSTLKIQRTQQEDSAVYLCASSLARAGGHGEQFFGPGTRLTVL.

The rearrangement uses TRBV27 and TRBJ1-1; TRBD1 is a possible D gene (6 bases). This CDR3 has 11 residues. V lost 8 bases and J 7 bases, leaving 11 bases between the germline ends. Per germline, CDR1 MNHEY and CDR2 SMNVEV (reference sequence). CDR3 nucleotides: TGTGCCAGCCGACCACAGGGTGAAGCTTTCTTT. It is translated as CASRPQGEAFF.

The rearrangement uses TRBV27 and TRBJ1-3; 11 nucleotides agree with TRBD2. The end of the DNA fits TRBJ2-2 better, so the J call may be wrong. The CDR3 is 17 amino acids. Per germline, CDR1 MNHEY and CDR2 SMNVEV (reference sequence). The CDR3 DNA reads as TGTGCCAGCAGTACCCCAGGACTAGCGGGGAACACCGGGGAGCTGTTTTTT. Amino acids: CASSTPGLAGNTGELFF.

The chain couples TRBV5-1 to TRBJ2-3, with 8 positions matching TRBD2. The V gene end was trimmed by 2 bases and the J gene end by 5 bases; junction bases not matched to a gene: 13. CDR3 length: 17 residues. Per germline, CDR1 SGHRS and CDR2 YFSETQ. The CDR3 protein is CASSFLPSGGRGDTQYF. The CDR3 DNA follows: TGCGCCAGCAGCTTCTTACCAAGCGGGGGAAGGGGAGATACGCAGTATTTT.

The chain recombines TRBV5-7 with TRBJ2-7, with a weak D call TRBD1 (6 bases). TRBV5-7 qualifies as an ORF whose function is uncertain. V was clipped by 0 bases and J by 2 bases, with 9 bases between them. This CDR3 is built from 14 residues. This chain's CDR3 is CASSLGTDTYEQYF. CDR3 nucleotide sequence: TGTGCCAGCAGCTTGGGGACAGACACCTACGAGCAGTACTTC.

This clone was observed once. V usage is TRBV2 and J usage is TRBJ2-5, with a tentative D call TRBD1 (5 bases). The CDR3 loop spans 14 amino acids. Germline values: CDR1 SNHLY, CDR2 FYNNEI. V was shortened by 3 bases and J by 4 bases, with 12 bases between the two germline ends. Written as DNA, the CDR3 is TGTGCCAGCAGTGACCCCCTAAGGGGAGAGACCCAGTACTTC. It translates to CASSDPLRGETQYF.

The chain combines TRBV19 with TRBJ2-5; TRBD1 agrees at 7 bases. The CDR3 is 14 amino acids. Losses at the gene ends were 4 bases for V and 4 bases for J; bases not matched to a gene: 6. Germline lookup yields CDR1 LNHDA and CDR2 SQIVND (reference sequence). The CDR3 region is CASSTSQGRETQYF. CDR3 coding DNA: TGTGCCAGTAGTACATCACAGGGGCGAGAGACCCAGTACTTC.

The chain links TRBV9 to TRBJ2-5; a possible D gene is TRBD2 (6 bases). The CDR3 totals 16 residues. V was shortened by 0 bases and J by 5 bases, with 17 bases between the two germline ends. CDR1 SGDLS and CDR2 YYNGEE come from the germline V gene. Written as DNA, the CDR3 is TGTGCCAGCAGCGTAGAAGGTTTCCGGAGGGCGGAGACCCAGTACTTC. This translates into CASSVEGFRRAETQYF.

The genes are TRBV6-5 and TRBJ2-7; unclear D gene. The CDR3 is made up of 11 amino acids. The V gene's germline CDR1 is MNHEY and CDR2 SVGAGI. Between the trimmed V and J ends, which lost 3 bases and 6 bases, there was a span of 6 bases. The CDR3: CASSYGPEQYF. The CDR3 bases are TGTGCCAGCAGTTATGGGCCCGAGCAGTACTTC.

The V gene is TRBV29-1, the J gene TRBJ2-7; 11 bases are shared with TRBD2. V was clipped by 5 bases and J by 3 bases; unmatched bases: 6. The germline V gene encodes CDR1 SQVTM and CDR2 ANQGSEA. This CDR3 comprises 14 residues. CDR3 amino acids: CSVKLAGGGYEQYF. The CDR3 DNA sequence: TGCAGCGTTAAATTAGCGGGAGGGGGCTACGAGCAGTACTTC.

This clone was recorded at least ten times. One junction end disagrees with the germline gene, perhaps due to a read error. Other DNA sequences in this sample translate to the same CDR3. The chain links TRBV7-3 to TRBJ2-7, with no clear D. This CDR3 comprises 12 residues. From germline, CDR1 is SGHTA and CDR2 FQGTGA. In DNA form, the CDR3 reads TGTGCCAGCAGCCAAGGCCCCGAGCAGGTTCCCTTC. Translating it yields CASSQGPEQVPF.

Concerning this clone: The sample holds other DNA sequences that translate to the same CDR3. This rearrangement joins TRBV18 to TRBJ1-1, with TRBD1 matching 10 bases. This CDR3 is built from 14 residues. V trimming: 2 bases; J trimming: 5 bases; junction bases outside the gene matches: 2. The germline V gene has CDR1 KGHSH and CDR2 LQKENI. In DNA, the CDR3 is TGTGCCAGCTCACCAGACAGGGGGCGAACTGAAGCTTTCTTT. Translating it yields CASSPDRGRTEAFF.